The next 7 T cell receptor beta chains were all read from a single sample in a study of blood T cells in healthy people across ages. The second PCR ran about 6 to 12 cycles with a sample-barcoded 5' primer and J-beta primers. TCRdb re-called the 5' RACE reads through MiXCR, storing one row per CDR3 protein. The data show some 1,500,000 distinct CDR3 sequences, about 42% seen once. The sequencing sample was made of blood. These receptors all come from a woman between 18 and 30 years old in good health.

Only a few counts were recorded for this clonotype. The rearrangement uses TRBV27 and TRBJ2-3, with D unclear. V was cut by 7 bases and J by 0 bases, with 14 bases left in between. This CDR3 comprises 15 residues. Germline V gene sequence: CDR1 MNHEY, CDR2 SMNVEV (reference sequence). CDR3: CASKYAPGSTDTQYF. CDR3 DNA: TGTGCCAGCAAATACGCCCCCGGGAGCACAGATACGCAGTATTTT.

This clonotype was seen more than once but under ten times. The J gene is TRBJ1-2, the V gene TRBV7-9; TRBD1 agrees at 8 bases. The ends lost 1 base at V and 4 bases at J; junction bases unmatched: 2. CDR1 SEHNR and CDR2 FQNEAQ come from the germline V gene (reference sequence). The CDR3 loop spans 14 amino acids. This CDR3 is CASSLGTGFYGYTF. Written as DNA, the CDR3 is TGTGCCAGCAGCTTAGGGACAGGGTTCTATGGCTACACCTTC.

The chain carries TRBV6-2 or TRBV6-3 and TRBJ2-3; TRBD2 might be the D (5 bases). V was pared by 6 bases and J by 4 bases, with 17 bases between. The CDR3 is made up of 15 amino acids. Germline-derived CDR1 and CDR2 are MNHEY and SVGEGT. DNA of the CDR3: TGTGCCAGCAGCAGCCTCGTTCGGGAAGCAGATACGCAGTATTTT. It translates to CASSSLVREADTQYF.

This rearrangement joins TRBV6-5 to TRBJ2-1, with D perhaps matching TRBD2 (6 bases). V lost 8 bases to trimming and J lost 4 bases, with 15 bases between them. CDR3 length: 14 amino acids. The germline CDR1 and CDR2 sequences are MNHEY and SVGAGI. The CDR3 DNA is TGTGCCAGCGCCGGGGGAAGGAAATACAATGAGCAGTTCTTC. Translated, it gives CASAGGRKYNEQFF.

This clonotype has just a few counts. The DNA for the CDR3 is TGTGCCAGCAGTTACACAGAGGCCCGGGAGACCCAGTACTTC. It codes for CASSYTEARETQYF. The J gene is TRBJ2-5, the V gene TRBV12-3 or TRBV12-4; D gene unclear. This CDR3 is 14 amino acids long. Trimming took 4 bases from V and 5 from J, leaving 14 bases between them.

The sample holds a few counts of this clonotype. DNA of the CDR3: TGTGCCAGCACCCAGTCGGGGGTAACTTCACCCCTCCACTTT. Amino acid sequence: CASTQSGVTSPLHF. This chain connects TRBV11-2 to TRBJ1-6, with a tentative D call TRBD1 (5 bases). Trimming stripped 7 bases from V and 9 bases from J, with 16 bases between. Germline loops: CDR1 SGHAT, CDR2 FQNNGV. The CDR3 spans 14 residues.

The chain joins TRBV12-3 or TRBV12-4 to TRBJ1-6; unclear D gene. V dropped 4 bases and J dropped 0 bases, with 10 bases sitting between them. CDR3 size: 16 residues. The CDR3 DNA is TGTGCCAGCAGTTCTGGCAGACGCTCCTATAATTCACCCCTCCACTTT. Translating gives CASSSGRRSYNSPLHF.